This T cell receptor (beta chain) is from a study of blood T cell repertoires in COVID-19. The overall study: Researchers got acute and convalescent COVID-19 samples from the United States, Italy and Spain.

The CDR3 sequence is 14 residues long. Germline CDR1 LNHDA, CDR2 SQIVND (reference sequence). The V segment lost 6 bases and the J segment 5 bases; nucleotides outside the gene matches: 5. Authors' data handling: Amplifying reference gene primers gave estimates of nucleated cell counts. Profiled with immunoSEQ multiplex PCR; TCRdb holds only in-frame clones, not every one. The D gene and trimming were derived from the DNA, and the V and J assignments and clone size from that table. This sample has about 26,000 clones, with around 90% found just once. The genes are TRBV19 and TRBJ1-5, with TRBD1 identical over 9 bases. The TCR comes from a human donor in a cohort sampled during active COVID-19. Sequenced: peripheral blood. The CDR3, as DNA: TGTGCCAGTAGGCCCGGGACAGGGTATCAGCCCCAGCATTTT. The encoded protein is CASRPGTGYQPQHF.